These 29 T cell receptor beta chains came from one sample sequenced in a study of T cell changes during pregnancy in multiple sclerosis. This table comes from immunoSEQ multiplex PCR, and its TCRdb copy is limited to in-frame clones, with some not included. The sample includes around 52,000 clones, 87% of them seen just once. Input material: peripheral blood from another person, used as feeder cells. These receptors all come from a human donor whose cells served as feeder cells for cultures in a pregnancy study.

This clone was seen only once. The V call is TRBV18, the J call TRBJ1-1, with 8 bases lining up with TRBD1. This CDR3 is built from 14 residues. CDR1 KGHSH and CDR2 LQKENI come from the germline V gene. Trimming removed 4 bases from V and 3 bases from J; junction bases left unmatched: 4. For the CDR3, the DNA is TGTGCCAGCTCACTCGACAGGGGCTACACTGAAGCTTTCTTT. Amino acids: CASSLDRGYTEAFF. Together with reference TRBV18 and TRBJ1-1, the CDR3 gives the full variable domain: NAGVMQNPRHLVRRRGQEARLRCSPMKGHSHVYWYRQLPEEGLKFMVYLQKENIIDESGMPKERFSAEFPKEGPSILRIQQVVRGDSAAYFCASSLDRGYTEAFFGQGTRLTVV.

The rearrangement joins TRBV5-6 to TRBJ2-7; 7 bases line up with TRBD2. CDR3 size: 14 residues. CDR1 and CDR2 from the germline V gene are SGHDT and YYEEEE. With 6 bases clipped from V and 7 bases from J, the junction kept 13 bases outside the gene matches. The DNA for the CDR3 is TGTGCCAGCATAATGTCGGCTAGCGGAGGGGAGCAGTACTTC. Its protein product is CASIMSASGGEQYF.

The genes are TRBV7-9 and TRBJ1-6; D possibly corresponds to TRBD1 (5 bases). The CDR3 has 16 amino acids. Trimming removed 5 bases at V and 15 bases at J, with 26 bases between. Germline V gene lookup returns CDR1 SEHNR and CDR2 FQNEAQ (reference sequence). The CDR3 DNA sequence: TGTGCCAGCAGCCAGACAGATTGGCAGGGTGGGAATCGCCTCCACTTT. Translated: CASSQTDWQGGNRLHF.

The chain combines TRBV7-9 with TRBJ2-3, with D unclear. V lost 6 bases, J lost 4 bases, and 11 bases lay in between. The CDR3 is 13 amino acids. Germline CDR1 SEHNR, CDR2 FQNEAQ (reference sequence). CDR3 bases: TGTGCCAGCAGGCGTAGTACAGCAGATACGCAGTATTTT. Encoded protein: CASRRSTADTQYF.

The chain carries TRBV9 and TRBJ1-4; D ambiguous. The CDR3 contains 14 residues. Germline CDR1 is SGDLS and CDR2 is YYNGEE. The V and J ends lost 2 bases and 4 bases respectively, with 9 bases between them. The CDR3 nucleotides are TGTGCCAGCAGCGTGACCGACCGTAATGAAAAACTGTTTTTT. It translates to CASSVTDRNEKLFF. The whole variable domain, remainder taken from reference TRBV9 and TRBJ1-4, is DSGVTQTPKHLITATGQRVTLRCSPRSGDLSVYWYQQSLDQGLQFLIQYYNGEERAKGNILERFSAQQFPDLHSELNLSSLELGDSALYFCASSVTDRNEKLFFGSGTQLSVL.

The J gene is TRBJ2-5, the V gene TRBV5-6; a possible D gene is TRBD1 (6 bases). The V end was cut by 2 bases, the J end by 4 bases, with 12 bases between. The V gene's germline CDR1 is SGHDT and CDR2 YYEEEE. The CDR3 consists of 14 residues. Here the CDR3 DNA reads TGTGCCAGCAGCTTAATCACAGGGCCAGAGACCCAGTACTTC. Its protein is CASSLITGPETQYF. Supplemented by reference TRBV5-6 and TRBJ2-5, the full variable domain reads DAGVTQSPTHLIKTRGQQVTLRCSPKSGHDTVSWYQQALGQGPQFIFQYYEEEERQRGNFPDRFSGHQFPNYSSELNVNALLLGDSALYLCASSLITGPETQYFGPGTRLLVL.

The chain uses TRBV12-5 and TRBJ2-7, with TRBD1 matching over 10 bases. The CDR3 is 13 residues long. The J segment lost 7 bases and the V segment lost 7 bases, leaving 7 bases of the junction unmatched. The germline CDR1 and CDR2 sequences are LGHNT and FRNRAP. The CDR3: CASAPDRGREQYF. As DNA, the CDR3 is TGTGCTAGTGCCCCGGACAGGGGGAGGGAGCAGTACTTC.

This clone appeared a single time. V usage is TRBV7-2 and J usage is TRBJ1-5; D perhaps matches TRBD1 (5 bases). CDR1 is SGHTA and CDR2 is FQGNSA in the germline V gene. CDR3 length: 16 residues. Trimming removed 4 bases at V and 2 bases at J, with 15 bases between. The CDR3 DNA reads TGTGCCAGCAGCTCGCAGGGTTCACGAGGCAATCAGCCCCAGCATTTT. Its translation is CASSSQGSRGNQPQHF.

The chain carries TRBV5-1 and TRBJ1-2, with 9 positions matching TRBD1. V lost 0 bases to trimming and J lost 7 bases; unmatched junction nucleotides: 4. CDR3 size: 14 residues. Looked up from germline, CDR1 is SGHRS and CDR2 is YFSETQ. The DNA of the CDR3 is TGCGCCAGCAGCTTGGTGGGACAGGGCAGTGGCTACACCTTC. Amino acids: CASSLVGQGSGYTF.

This chain joins TRBV4-3 and TRBJ1-2; D is possibly TRBD1 (5 bases). V lost 2 bases and J 4 bases, leaving 14 bases between the germline ends. This CDR3 is built from 15 residues. Germline CDR1 is LGHNA and CDR2 is YSLEER. This CDR3 reads CASSQMIDRPYGYTF. DNA for the CDR3: TGCGCCAGCAGCCAAATGATCGACAGACCCTATGGCTACACCTTC.

The chain joins TRBV5-1 to TRBJ2-1; D call uncertain. Between the trimmed V and J ends, which lost 2 bases and 9 bases, there was a span of 12 bases. Germline V lookup: CDR1 SGHRS, CDR2 YFSETQ. The CDR3 spans 13 residues. CDR3 coding DNA: TGCGCCAGCAGCTTCCGTAGTCAGGTTGAGCAGTTCTTC. Protein product: CASSFRSQVEQFF.

This sequence joins TRBV18 and TRBJ2-3; 9 nucleotides align to TRBD2. Germline CDR1 KGHSH, CDR2 LQKENI. V shed 2 bases and J 2 bases; nucleotides not matched to a gene: 5. The CDR3 spans 16 residues. CDR3 amino acids: CASSPRASGITDTQYF. DNA for the CDR3: TGTGCCAGCTCACCAAGGGCTAGCGGGATCACAGATACGCAGTATTTT.

The DNA of the CDR3 is TGTGCCAGCAGCTTAGCCCAGGGGGCTGGTTCACCCCTCCACTTT. Translating it yields CASSLAQGAGSPLHF. The chain carries TRBV7-2 and TRBJ1-6; 8 nucleotides align to TRBD1. CDR1 and CDR2 from the germline V gene are SGHTA and FQGNSA. V trimming: 0 bases; J trimming: 9 bases; junction bases outside the gene matches: 4. The CDR3 contains 15 residues.

V usage is TRBV7-8 and J usage is TRBJ1-1; TRBD1 agrees at 8 bases. Germline CDR1 is SGHVS and CDR2 is FQNEAQ. V shed 4 bases and J 3 bases; nucleotides not matched to a gene: 4. The length of the CDR3 is 14 residues. Written as DNA, the CDR3 is TGTGCCAGCAGCTACGGACAGGGCGACACTGAAGCTTTCTTT. It codes for CASSYGQGDTEAFF.

V is TRBV29-1 and J is TRBJ1-3; D might be TRBD1 (5 bases). Trimming stripped 3 bases from V and 2 bases from J, with 11 bases between. The CDR3 spans 14 residues. CDR1 and CDR2 (germline): SQVTM, ANQGSEA. CDR3 bases: TGCAGCGTTGAGGGGGAACTAACTGGAAACACCATATATTTT. Protein product: CSVEGELTGNTIYF.

This chain uses TRBV9 with TRBJ2-1, with a weak D call TRBD2 (5 bases). Trimming stripped 0 bases from V and 0 bases from J, with 16 bases between. Looked up from germline, CDR1 is SGDLS and CDR2 is YYNGEE. This CDR3 spans 18 amino acids. This chain's CDR3 is CASSVVGRTVSSYNEQFF. CDR3 nucleotide sequence: TGTGCCAGCAGCGTAGTGGGGAGAACAGTTAGCTCCTACAATGAGCAGTTCTTC.

The chain has TRBV28 and TRBJ2-1; 13 bases are shared with TRBD2. The CDR3 spans 16 residues. The germline V gene has CDR1 MDHEN and CDR2 SYDVKM. The ends lost 7 bases at V and 6 bases at J; junction bases unmatched: 9. The CDR3 region has the DNA TGTGCCAGCACGCAGACTAGCGGGGGGCCCCTCAATGAGCAGTTCTTC. Protein sequence: CASTQTSGGPLNEQFF.

The chain carries TRBV6-1 and TRBJ2-6; no clear D gene. The CDR3 is made up of 14 amino acids. Germline loops: CDR1 MNHNS, CDR2 SASEGT. V lost 1 base, J lost 4 bases, and 5 bases lay in between. In DNA, the CDR3 is TGTGCCAGCAGTGAAGGGGCCGGGGCCAACGTCCTGACTTTC. This codes for CASSEGAGANVLTF.

The chain has TRBV5-1 and TRBJ2-7, with D possibly being TRBD2 (6 bases). V was clipped by 0 bases and J by 4 bases, with 14 bases between them. Germline CDR1 SGHRS, CDR2 YFSETQ. The CDR3 is 15 amino acids. Here the CDR3 DNA reads TGCGCCAGCAGCTTGGCTGGGCGGGGTTTATACGAGCAGTACTTC. Its translation is CASSLAGRGLYEQYF.

V gene TRBV5-5 combines with J gene TRBJ2-6; tentatively, D is TRBD1 (6 bases). Germline V lookup: CDR1 SGHKS, CDR2 YYEKEE (reference sequence). Deletions cut 4 bases from V and 4 bases from J, with 18 bases between. The CDR3 covers 17 residues. The DNA for the CDR3 is TGTGCCAGCAGCGCCCACTTCACAGGGACCGGGGCCAACGTCCTGACTTTC. This sequence encodes CASSAHFTGTGANVLTF. The variable domain in full, completed from reference TRBV5-5 and TRBJ2-6, reads DAGVTQSPTHLIKTRGQQVTLRCSPISGHKSVSWYQQVLGQGPQFIFQYYEKEERGRGNFPDRFSARQFPNYSSELNVNALLLGDSALYLCASSAHFTGTGANVLTFGAGSRLTVL.

The chain joins TRBV7-2 to TRBJ1-1; D not certain. The CDR3 runs to 14 residues. The V end was cut by 2 bases, the J end by 4 bases, with 11 bases between. Germline CDR1 and CDR2: SGHTA and FQGNSA. The CDR3 loop is CASSLLSGTTEAFF. CDR3 coding DNA: TGTGCCAGCAGCTTATTGTCAGGAACCACTGAAGCTTTCTTT.

This chain uses TRBV6-1 with TRBJ1-4; D is unresolved. Germline CDR1 reads MNHNS; CDR2 reads SASEGT. The CDR3 runs 13 residues. V shed 4 bases and J shed 8 bases, with 11 bases lying between them. DNA for the CDR3: TGTGCCAGCAGTGGGGGAGTGAGGGAAAAACTGTTTTTT. This codes for CASSGGVREKLFF.

The chain employs TRBV19 and TRBJ2-5; the D gene is possibly TRBD2 (6 bases). This CDR3 has 14 residues. Germline values: CDR1 LNHDA, CDR2 SQIVND (reference sequence). V shed 4 bases and J shed 4 bases, with 13 bases lying between them. The CDR3 is CASSTLGGLETQYF. CDR3 sequence (DNA): TGTGCCAGTAGTACCCTCGGGGGACTAGAGACCCAGTACTTC.

This clone showed up just once. The V and J genes are TRBV5-1 and TRBJ1-1; D gene ambiguous. Looked up from germline, CDR1 is SGHRS and CDR2 is YFSETQ. Trimming shortened V by 4 bases and J by 1 base, and 8 bases separated the two germline ends. The CDR3 has 13 residues. CDR3 coding DNA: TGCGCCAGCAGCCCGGACCCGAACACTGAAGCTTTCTTT. Residues: CASSPDPNTEAFF.

This chain joins TRBV7-3 and TRBJ2-6; the D call may be TRBD1 or TRBD2 (5 bases each). The V gene lost 1 base and the J gene lost 4 bases, with 14 bases spanning the gap. CDR1 is SGHTA, CDR2 FQGTGA, per germline. The CDR3 sequence is 17 residues long. The CDR3 DNA follows: TGTGCCAGCAGCTTAAAGGCTGGCAGGGAGGGGGCCAACGTCCTGACTTTC. Amino acids: CASSLKAGREGANVLTF.

The chain couples TRBV19 to TRBJ2-5, with 8 bases that match TRBD2. There are 14 residues in the CDR3. V gave up 2 bases and J gave up 2 bases; unmatched junction bases: 1. Germline CDR1 is LNHDA and CDR2 is SQIVND (reference sequence). The CDR3 DNA follows: TGTGCCAGTAGTATAACTAGCGGTCAAGAGACCCAGTACTTC. Its protein product is CASSITSGQETQYF.

The rearrangement uses TRBV29-1 and TRBJ2-3; D uncertain. V lost 2 bases to trimming and J lost 5 bases, with 11 bases between them. This CDR3 contains 13 residues. The germline CDR1 and CDR2 sequences are SQVTM and ANQGSEA. Here the CDR3 reads CSVEWVREDTQYF. The CDR3 DNA is TGCAGCGTTGAATGGGTTAGAGAAGATACGCAGTATTTT.

This chain uses TRBV2 with TRBJ2-6; tentative D call: TRBD1 (6 bases). Germline CDR1 is SNHLY and CDR2 is FYNNEI. V dropped 0 bases and J dropped 0 bases, with 12 bases sitting between them. The CDR3 has 18 residues. The CDR3 nucleotides are TGTGCCAGCAGTGAAGCGGGGCGGACAGTCTCTGGGGCCAACGTCCTGACTTTC. Amino acid sequence: CASSEAGRTVSGANVLTF.

This chain connects TRBV5-6 to TRBJ2-7, with a tentative D call TRBD1 (5 bases). Looked up from germline, CDR1 is SGHDT and CDR2 is YYEEEE. The CDR3 covers 14 residues. Trimming removed 4 bases at V and 4 bases at J, with 15 bases between. The CDR3 nucleotides are TGTGCCAGCAGCCCCCTAGGGGCGGTTTACGAGCAGTACTTC. As protein: CASSPLGAVYEQYF. Drawing the rest from reference TRBV5-6 and TRBJ2-7, the complete variable domain is DAGVTQSPTHLIKTRGQQVTLRCSPKSGHDTVSWYQQALGQGPQFIFQYYEEEERQRGNFPDRFSGHQFPNYSSELNVNALLLGDSALYLCASSPLGAVYEQYFGPGTRLTVT.